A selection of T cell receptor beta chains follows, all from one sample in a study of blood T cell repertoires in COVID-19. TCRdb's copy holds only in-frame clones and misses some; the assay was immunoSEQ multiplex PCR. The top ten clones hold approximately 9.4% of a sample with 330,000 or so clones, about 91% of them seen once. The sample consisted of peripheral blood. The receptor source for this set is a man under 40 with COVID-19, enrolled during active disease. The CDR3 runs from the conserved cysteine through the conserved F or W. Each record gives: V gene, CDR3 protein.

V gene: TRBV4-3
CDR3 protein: CASSQNRANQPQHF

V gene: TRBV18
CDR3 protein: CASSGDGGYETQYF

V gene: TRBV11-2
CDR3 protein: CASSRTGGLYEQYF

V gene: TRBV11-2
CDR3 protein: CASSPMGLAGVNQETQYF

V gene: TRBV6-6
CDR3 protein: CASSSGQGYHEQYF

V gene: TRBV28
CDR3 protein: CASSPPRGGGYNSPLHF

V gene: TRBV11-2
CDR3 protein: CASSLTSGLNTQYF

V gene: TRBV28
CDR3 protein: CASSLAGQGRSNQPQHF

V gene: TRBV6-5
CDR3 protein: CASSFTGGAGNTIYF

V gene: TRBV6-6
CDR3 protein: CASSYSKEGNQPQHF

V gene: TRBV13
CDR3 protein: CASSLPGLAGAEQYF

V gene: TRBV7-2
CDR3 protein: CASSLDVDRGNTGELFF

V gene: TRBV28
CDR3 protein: CASNGDWGQGSYEQYF

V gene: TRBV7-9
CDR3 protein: CASSPTGDQPQHF

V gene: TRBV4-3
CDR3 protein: CASSQQPDRSSGNTIYF

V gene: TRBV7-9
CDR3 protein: CASSASGRVRTEAFF

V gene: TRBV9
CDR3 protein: CASSSSQGGSTEAFF

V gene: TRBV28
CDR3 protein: CASSSLGGGGGTEAFF

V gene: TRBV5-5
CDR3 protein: CASSLEGGNTIYF

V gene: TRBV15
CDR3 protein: CATSRTGDAEAFF

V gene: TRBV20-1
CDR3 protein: CSASSIRDSNNEQFF

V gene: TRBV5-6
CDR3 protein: CASSLRLADYYEQYF

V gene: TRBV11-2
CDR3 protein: CASSRNTGSEAFF

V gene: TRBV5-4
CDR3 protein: CASSHRTGRTYGYTF

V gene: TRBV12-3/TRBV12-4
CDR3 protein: CASSTGGGYEQYF

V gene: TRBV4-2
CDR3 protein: CASSQARGRITEAFF

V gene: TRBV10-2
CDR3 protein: CASRKGTEETQYF

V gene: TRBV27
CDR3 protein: CASSFGWTGTGGYEQYF

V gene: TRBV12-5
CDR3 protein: CASGMDRELVEQFF

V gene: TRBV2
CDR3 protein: CASIDLPGQKAFF

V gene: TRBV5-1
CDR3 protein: CASSQEPGAGYNEQFF

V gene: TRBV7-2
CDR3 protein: CASSLDAGANTEAFF

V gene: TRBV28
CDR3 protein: CASSLTTEAYGYTF

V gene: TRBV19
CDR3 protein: CASSTIYRENTGELFF

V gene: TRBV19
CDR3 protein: CASRDFSNTEAFF

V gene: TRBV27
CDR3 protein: CASSLDRGDNQPQHF

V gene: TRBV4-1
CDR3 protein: CASSQDGHSGNTIYF

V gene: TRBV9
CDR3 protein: CASSPQSANSGNTIYF

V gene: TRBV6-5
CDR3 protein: CASRRGVLTYEQYF

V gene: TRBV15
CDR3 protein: CATSFHRGPYEQYF

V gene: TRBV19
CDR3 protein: CASSIYGAEHTGELFF

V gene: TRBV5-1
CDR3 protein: CASRPAGGGYEQYF

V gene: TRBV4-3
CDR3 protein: CASSQLGEGTDYTF

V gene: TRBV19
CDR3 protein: CASSLSGDSYEQYF

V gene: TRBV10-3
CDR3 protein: CAIKNGGSTDTQYF

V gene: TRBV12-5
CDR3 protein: CASGLVSGQGPKEQYF

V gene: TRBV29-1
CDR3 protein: CSVETGQNQPQHF

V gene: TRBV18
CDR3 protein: CASSPPGWRGDEQFF

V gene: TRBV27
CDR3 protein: CASSLRSPLDYEQYF

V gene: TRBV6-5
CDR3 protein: CASSYGDRAGYTF

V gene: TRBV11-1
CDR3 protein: CASSLDRASYNEQFF

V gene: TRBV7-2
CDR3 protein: CASSLRLAGITDTQYF